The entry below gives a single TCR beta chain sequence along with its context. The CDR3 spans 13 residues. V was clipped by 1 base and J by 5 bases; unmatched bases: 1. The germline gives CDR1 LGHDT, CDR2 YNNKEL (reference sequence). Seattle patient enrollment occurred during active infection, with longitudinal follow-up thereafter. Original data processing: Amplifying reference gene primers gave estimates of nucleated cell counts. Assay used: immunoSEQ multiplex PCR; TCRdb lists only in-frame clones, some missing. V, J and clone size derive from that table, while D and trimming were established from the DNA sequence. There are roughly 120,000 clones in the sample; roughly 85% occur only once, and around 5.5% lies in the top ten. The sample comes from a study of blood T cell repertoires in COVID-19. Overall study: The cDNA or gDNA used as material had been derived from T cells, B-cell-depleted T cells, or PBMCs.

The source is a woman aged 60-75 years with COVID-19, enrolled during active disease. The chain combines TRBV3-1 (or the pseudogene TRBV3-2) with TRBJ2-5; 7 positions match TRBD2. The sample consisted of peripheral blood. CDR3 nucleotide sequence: TGTGCCAGCAGCCAAGCAGCGGGGGAGACCCAGTACTTC. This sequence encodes CASSQAAGETQYF.